The 9 T cell receptor beta chains in this list originate from one sample, sequenced in a study of T cell repertoires in cytomegalovirus infection. TCRdb re-called the reads through MiXCR, storing one row per CDR3 protein. The data hold approximately 500,000 distinct CDR3 sequences, with about 26% observed a single time. The sequenced sample consisted of PBMCs. The receptor set was obtained from a human donor in good health (CMV status not recorded). Some clones in this sample may be carry-over from other donors' samples.

This clonotype was detected only a few times. The rearrangement joins TRBV9 to TRBJ2-2; D ambiguous. This CDR3 is 13 amino acids long. The V and J ends lost 0 bases and 8 bases respectively, with 8 bases between them. Germline CDR1 reads SGDLS; CDR2 reads YYNGEE. This chain's CDR3 is CASSVVVAGELFF. CDR3 nucleotides: TGTGCCAGCAGCGTAGTGGTGGCTGGGGAGCTGTTTTTT.

V gene TRBV7-9 combines with J gene TRBJ2-1; TRBD1 is a possible D gene (5 bases). CDR3 length equals 14 residues. The V end lost 4 bases, the J end lost 8 bases, and 15 bases lay between the germline ends. Germline V gives CDR1 SEHNR, CDR2 FQNEAQ (reference sequence). The CDR3 DNA reads as TGTGCCAGCAGCTCCCCCCTGGGGCACGATGAGCAGTTCTTC. Translation: CASSSPLGHDEQFF.

This clonotype occurred a few times. This chain links TRBV7-3 with TRBJ2-3; TRBD1 aligns across 7 bases. The CDR3 contains 15 residues. Looked up from germline, CDR1 is SGHTA and CDR2 is FQGTGA. The V segment lost 7 bases and the J segment 1 base; nucleotides outside the gene matches: 8. CDR3 amino acids: CASTPSGTGTDTQYF. In DNA, the CDR3 is TGTGCCAGCACCCCTAGTGGGACAGGCACAGATACGCAGTATTTT.

CDR3 amino acids: CASSLFSAGGLYNEQFF. CDR3 nucleotide sequence: TGTGCCAGCAGCTTATTTTCGGCGGGAGGATTGTACAATGAGCAGTTCTTC. J is TRBJ2-1 and V is TRBV7-9; 8 bases fit TRBD2. The CDR3 length is 17 residues. V was clipped by 2 bases and J by 4 bases; unmatched bases: 10. Germline V gene lookup returns CDR1 SEHNR and CDR2 FQNEAQ (reference sequence).

This clonotype was seen a few times. J is TRBJ1-5 and V is TRBV6-2 or TRBV6-3; unclear D gene. Germline values: CDR1 MNHEY, CDR2 SVGEGT. Trimming took 2 bases from V and 2 from J, leaving 13 bases between them. The CDR3 contains 16 residues. This chain's CDR3 is CASSYTDGYGNQPQHF. CDR3 coding DNA: TGTGCCAGCAGTTACACCGACGGCTACGGCAATCAGCCCCAGCATTTT.

This chain links TRBV3-1 with TRBJ1-1, with 7 bases that match TRBD1. CDR1 LGHDT and CDR2 YNNKEL come from the germline V gene (reference sequence). This CDR3 has 14 amino acids. The V and J ends lost 4 bases and 0 bases, in that order; junction bases with no gene match: 2. This chain's CDR3 is CASSRDRVNTEAFF. The CDR3 region has the DNA TGTGCCAGCAGCCGAGACAGGGTGAACACTGAAGCTTTCTTT. Full variable domain (missing parts from reference TRBV3-1 and TRBJ1-1): DTAVSQTPKYLVTQMGNDKSIKCEQNLGHDTMYWYKQDSKKFLKIMFSYNNKELIINETVPNRFSPKSPDKAHLNLHINSLELGDSAVYFCASSRDRVNTEAFFGQGTRLTVV.

This clonotype is a singleton in its sample. It may be a read error: a sequence one base away is much more abundant. The rearrangement uses TRBV7-2 and TRBJ2-2; 11 positions match TRBD2. Germline CDR1 SGHTA, CDR2 FQGNSA. V trimming: 5 bases; J trimming: 1 base; junction bases outside the gene matches: 9. This CDR3 has 18 residues. CDR3 amino acids: CTSSVGVAGGRNTGELFF. The CDR3 region has the DNA TGTACCAGCAGCGTCGGGGTAGCGGGAGGGAGGAACACCGGGGAGCTGTTTTTT.

This sequence joins TRBV7-8 and TRBJ2-7; D not certain. The CDR3 covers 13 residues. The ends were cut back, 0 bases at V and 5 bases at J, with 8 bases in the middle. Germline CDR1 SGHVS, CDR2 FQNEAQ. The DNA for the CDR3 is TGTGCCAGCAGCTTAGCGTGGGGAAACGAGCAGTACTTC. Translating gives CASSLAWGNEQYF.

This clonotype has a handful of counts. The V and J genes are TRBV10-3 and TRBJ1-6; no reliable D call. From germline, CDR1 is ENHRY and CDR2 SYGVKD. The CDR3 contains 12 residues. Trimming pared 2 bases from V and 9 bases from J, leaving 5 bases between. DNA of the CDR3: TGTGCCATCAGTGAGCTGGCTTCACCCCTCCACTTT. This translates into CAISELASPLHF.